The 4 T cell receptor beta chains presented below share a single source sample, sequenced in a study of PD-1 blockade in classical Hodgkin lymphoma. There was relapse after autologous stem cell transplantation in every patient, and there was variation in brentuximab vedotin exposure. Method: immunoSEQ multiplex PCR; TCRdb's copy keeps in-frame clones and lacks some. This sample has approximately 50,000 clones; approximately 73% occur once, and the top ten carry roughly 16%. The source was peripheral blood mononuclear cells (PBMCs), collected before the second cycle of nivolumab. These receptors all stem from a human donor with classical Hodgkin lymphoma.

The V call is TRBV27, the J call TRBJ2-1; TRBD2 agrees at 13 bases. V lost 5 bases, J lost 6 bases, and 4 bases stayed unmatched. CDR1 and CDR2 from the germline V gene are MNHEY and SMNVEV (reference sequence). The CDR3 extends over 15 amino acids. The CDR3 DNA sequence: TGTGCCAGCAGTCGTGGACTAGCGGGAGTCAATGAGCAGTTCTTC. It encodes CASSRGLAGVNEQFF.

CDR3 nucleotides: TGTGCCAGCAGCGACGGCCATAGCAATCAGCCCCAGCATTTT. Amino acids: CASSDGHSNQPQHF. The chain combines TRBV9 with TRBJ1-5; the D is unclear. Per the germline V gene, CDR1 is SGDLS and CDR2 is YYNGEE. Trimming pared 3 bases from V and 0 bases from J, leaving 7 bases between. The CDR3 covers 14 residues. Looking up the rest from reference TRBV9 and TRBJ1-5 gives the full variable domain: DSGVTQTPKHLITATGQRVTLRCSPRSGDLSVYWYQQSLDQGLQFLIQYYNGEERAKGNILERFSAQQFPDLHSELNLSSLELGDSALYFCASSDGHSNQPQHFGDGTRLSIL.

For this clone: This CDR3 is also generated by other DNA sequences in the sample. The chain combines TRBV5-1 with TRBJ2-7; D tentatively fits TRBD1 or TRBD2 (5 bases each). Trimming left V 4 bases short and J 2 bases short, with 16 bases between. The CDR3 contains 15 residues. Germline V gene lookup returns CDR1 SGHRS and CDR2 YFSETQ. The DNA of the CDR3 is TGCGCCAGCAGCCTAAACCGGGACCCAACCTACGAGCAGTACTTC. Protein product: CASSLNRDPTYEQYF.

V usage is TRBV7-2 and J usage is TRBJ1-1, with TRBD1 as a possible D gene (6 bases). The CDR3 length is 15 residues. V gave up 2 bases and J gave up 2 bases, with 12 bases separating them. The V gene's germline CDR1 is SGHTA and CDR2 FQGNSA. CDR3 coding DNA: TGTGCCAGCAGCTTAAGAGGGGGAAGTAACACTGAAGCTTTCTTT. It yields the protein CASSLRGGSNTEAFF. Based on the CDR3 plus reference TRBV7-2 and TRBJ1-1, the full variable domain is GAGVSQSPSNKVTEKGKDVELRCDPISGHTALYWYRQSLGQGLEFLIYFQGNSAPDKSGLPSDRFSAERTGGSVSTLTIQRTQQEDSAVYLCASSLRGGSNTEAFFGQGTRLTVV.